The source of this TCR beta chain is a study of T cell responses to AZD1222 COVID-19 vaccine. Clones were sequenced by immunoSEQ multiplex PCR, and TCRdb holds only the in-frame ones, with some missing. The sample has tens of thousands of clones, 70% to 90% seen once. The CDR3 runs to 15 residues. V gave up 6 bases and J gave up 0 bases, with 14 bases separating them. Per germline, CDR1 LGHDT and CDR2 YNNKEL (reference sequence). The input for sequencing was peripheral blood, taken 28 days after the second dose of the MenACWY control vaccine. The V and J genes are TRBV3-1 (or the pseudogene TRBV3-2) and TRBJ1-2; D perhaps matches TRBD1 (6 bases). The sequence came from an adult who received the MenACWY meningococcal vaccine as a control. The CDR3 nucleotides are TGTGCCAGCAGGGCCCCGGGACATACTAACTATGGCTACACCTTC. Amino acids: CASRAPGHTNYGYTF.